The 9 T cell receptor beta chains presented below share a single source sample, sequenced in a study of CD8+ T cells in alopecia areata. Following RNA extraction, reverse transcription yielded cDNA that acted as the sequencing template. TCRdb's copy holds only in-frame clones and misses some; the assay was immunoSEQ multiplex PCR. This table has roughly 140,000 clones, roughly 58% appearing once. The sequencing input was CD8+ T cells sorted from blood. The receptor set was obtained from a human donor in good health.

This chain joins TRBV29-1 and TRBJ2-7; 9 nucleotides align to TRBD1. Germline V gene data show CDR1 as SQVTM and CDR2 as ANQGSEA. Trimming took 6 bases from V and 2 from J; bases not matched to a gene: 5. CDR3 size: 13 residues. CDR3 region: CSVWDRAPYEQYF. In DNA form, the CDR3 reads TGCAGCGTGTGGGACAGGGCTCCCTACGAGCAGTACTTC.

The rearrangement links TRBV6-6 to TRBJ1-4; the D is unclear. The CDR3 length is 12 residues. The germline V and J ends were trimmed by 4 bases and 3 bases, with 3 bases remaining between them. CDR1 and CDR2 from the germline V gene are MNHNY and SVGAGI (reference sequence). The DNA for the CDR3 is TGTGCCAGCAGTTCATCTAATGAAAAACTGTTTTTT. This sequence encodes CASSSSNEKLFF.

The V call is TRBV5-6, the J call TRBJ1-3, with D possibly being TRBD1 (5 bases). V dropped 4 bases and J dropped 0 bases, with 14 bases sitting between them. The CDR3 has 16 residues. The germline V gene encodes CDR1 SGHDT and CDR2 YYEEEE. In nucleotides, the CDR3 is TGTGCCAGCAGCCACGAAGCCGGGACCTCTGGAAACACCATATATTTT. This translates into CASSHEAGTSGNTIYF.

This chain links TRBV29-1 with TRBJ1-2; D not certain. The CDR3 sequence is 11 residues long. Germline CDR1 SQVTM, CDR2 ANQGSEA. The germline V and J ends were trimmed by 4 bases and 8 bases, with 11 bases remaining between them. In DNA, the CDR3 is TGCAGCGTTGGTGAAGGGATGGGCTACACCTTC. Protein product: CSVGEGMGYTF.

This clone was detected a few times. The chain joins TRBV2 to TRBJ2-7; 7 bases are a match to TRBD2. The CDR3 contains 13 residues. Trimming at V came to 4 bases and at J to 2 bases, leaving 2 bases not matched to a gene. Germline CDR1 and CDR2: SNHLY and FYNNEI. The CDR3, as DNA: TGTGCCAGCAGTGCGGGACTAACCTACGAGCAGTACTTC. Encoded protein: CASSAGLTYEQYF.

The CDR3 nucleotides are TGTGCCAGCGGAGGAAACACCATATATTTT. Translating gives CASGGNTIYF. The chain employs TRBV9 and TRBJ1-3; the D is unclear. Per the germline V gene, CDR1 is SGDLS and CDR2 is YYNGEE. This CDR3 is 10 amino acids long. Trimming took off 7 bases at V and 4 bases at J, with 3 bases between the two ends.

The chain combines TRBV5-6 with TRBJ2-7; TRBD1 or TRBD2 may be the D gene (6 bases each). The germline V and J ends were trimmed by 6 bases and 2 bases, with 9 bases remaining between them. The germline V gene encodes CDR1 SGHDT and CDR2 YYEEEE. There are 12 residues in the CDR3. The CDR3 DNA follows: TGTGCCAGCAAGGGGGGTGCCTACGAGCAGTACTTC. This codes for CASKGGAYEQYF.

The chain has TRBV30 and TRBJ2-3, with TRBD2 matching 11 bases. CDR1 is GTSNPN and CDR2 is SVGIG in the germline V gene (reference sequence). Trimming cost V 8 bases and J 5 bases; bases outside gene matches: 12. CDR3 length equals 15 residues. The CDR3 here is CASSLLAGEVDTQYF. The DNA for the CDR3 is TGTGCCAGCAGTTTACTAGCGGGAGAAGTAGATACGCAGTATTTT.

This sequence joins TRBV27 and TRBJ2-2; D is uncertain. The CDR3 contains 14 residues. Germline CDR1 and CDR2: MNHEY and SMNVEV (reference sequence). The V and J ends lost 4 bases and 3 bases respectively, with 9 bases between them. CDR3 coding DNA: TGTGCCAGCAGTTATGGCACGTACACCGGGGAGCTGTTTTTT. It translates to CASSYGTYTGELFF.